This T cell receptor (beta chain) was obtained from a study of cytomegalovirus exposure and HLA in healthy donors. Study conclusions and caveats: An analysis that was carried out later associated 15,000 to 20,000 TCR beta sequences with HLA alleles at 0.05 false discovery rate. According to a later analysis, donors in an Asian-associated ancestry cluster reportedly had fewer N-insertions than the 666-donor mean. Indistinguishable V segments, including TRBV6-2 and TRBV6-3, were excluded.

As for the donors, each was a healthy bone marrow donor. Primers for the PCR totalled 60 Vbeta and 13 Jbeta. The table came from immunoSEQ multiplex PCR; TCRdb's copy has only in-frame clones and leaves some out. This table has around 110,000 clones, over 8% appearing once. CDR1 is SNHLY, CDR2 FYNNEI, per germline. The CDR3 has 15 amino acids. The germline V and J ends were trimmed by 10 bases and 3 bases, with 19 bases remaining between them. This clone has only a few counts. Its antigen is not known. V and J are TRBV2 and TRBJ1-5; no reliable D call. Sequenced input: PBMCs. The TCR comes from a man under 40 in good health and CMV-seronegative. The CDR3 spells CATSQDPQYNQPQHF. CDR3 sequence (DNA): TGTGCCACCTCGCAAGACCCACAGTACAATCAGCCCCAGCATTTT.